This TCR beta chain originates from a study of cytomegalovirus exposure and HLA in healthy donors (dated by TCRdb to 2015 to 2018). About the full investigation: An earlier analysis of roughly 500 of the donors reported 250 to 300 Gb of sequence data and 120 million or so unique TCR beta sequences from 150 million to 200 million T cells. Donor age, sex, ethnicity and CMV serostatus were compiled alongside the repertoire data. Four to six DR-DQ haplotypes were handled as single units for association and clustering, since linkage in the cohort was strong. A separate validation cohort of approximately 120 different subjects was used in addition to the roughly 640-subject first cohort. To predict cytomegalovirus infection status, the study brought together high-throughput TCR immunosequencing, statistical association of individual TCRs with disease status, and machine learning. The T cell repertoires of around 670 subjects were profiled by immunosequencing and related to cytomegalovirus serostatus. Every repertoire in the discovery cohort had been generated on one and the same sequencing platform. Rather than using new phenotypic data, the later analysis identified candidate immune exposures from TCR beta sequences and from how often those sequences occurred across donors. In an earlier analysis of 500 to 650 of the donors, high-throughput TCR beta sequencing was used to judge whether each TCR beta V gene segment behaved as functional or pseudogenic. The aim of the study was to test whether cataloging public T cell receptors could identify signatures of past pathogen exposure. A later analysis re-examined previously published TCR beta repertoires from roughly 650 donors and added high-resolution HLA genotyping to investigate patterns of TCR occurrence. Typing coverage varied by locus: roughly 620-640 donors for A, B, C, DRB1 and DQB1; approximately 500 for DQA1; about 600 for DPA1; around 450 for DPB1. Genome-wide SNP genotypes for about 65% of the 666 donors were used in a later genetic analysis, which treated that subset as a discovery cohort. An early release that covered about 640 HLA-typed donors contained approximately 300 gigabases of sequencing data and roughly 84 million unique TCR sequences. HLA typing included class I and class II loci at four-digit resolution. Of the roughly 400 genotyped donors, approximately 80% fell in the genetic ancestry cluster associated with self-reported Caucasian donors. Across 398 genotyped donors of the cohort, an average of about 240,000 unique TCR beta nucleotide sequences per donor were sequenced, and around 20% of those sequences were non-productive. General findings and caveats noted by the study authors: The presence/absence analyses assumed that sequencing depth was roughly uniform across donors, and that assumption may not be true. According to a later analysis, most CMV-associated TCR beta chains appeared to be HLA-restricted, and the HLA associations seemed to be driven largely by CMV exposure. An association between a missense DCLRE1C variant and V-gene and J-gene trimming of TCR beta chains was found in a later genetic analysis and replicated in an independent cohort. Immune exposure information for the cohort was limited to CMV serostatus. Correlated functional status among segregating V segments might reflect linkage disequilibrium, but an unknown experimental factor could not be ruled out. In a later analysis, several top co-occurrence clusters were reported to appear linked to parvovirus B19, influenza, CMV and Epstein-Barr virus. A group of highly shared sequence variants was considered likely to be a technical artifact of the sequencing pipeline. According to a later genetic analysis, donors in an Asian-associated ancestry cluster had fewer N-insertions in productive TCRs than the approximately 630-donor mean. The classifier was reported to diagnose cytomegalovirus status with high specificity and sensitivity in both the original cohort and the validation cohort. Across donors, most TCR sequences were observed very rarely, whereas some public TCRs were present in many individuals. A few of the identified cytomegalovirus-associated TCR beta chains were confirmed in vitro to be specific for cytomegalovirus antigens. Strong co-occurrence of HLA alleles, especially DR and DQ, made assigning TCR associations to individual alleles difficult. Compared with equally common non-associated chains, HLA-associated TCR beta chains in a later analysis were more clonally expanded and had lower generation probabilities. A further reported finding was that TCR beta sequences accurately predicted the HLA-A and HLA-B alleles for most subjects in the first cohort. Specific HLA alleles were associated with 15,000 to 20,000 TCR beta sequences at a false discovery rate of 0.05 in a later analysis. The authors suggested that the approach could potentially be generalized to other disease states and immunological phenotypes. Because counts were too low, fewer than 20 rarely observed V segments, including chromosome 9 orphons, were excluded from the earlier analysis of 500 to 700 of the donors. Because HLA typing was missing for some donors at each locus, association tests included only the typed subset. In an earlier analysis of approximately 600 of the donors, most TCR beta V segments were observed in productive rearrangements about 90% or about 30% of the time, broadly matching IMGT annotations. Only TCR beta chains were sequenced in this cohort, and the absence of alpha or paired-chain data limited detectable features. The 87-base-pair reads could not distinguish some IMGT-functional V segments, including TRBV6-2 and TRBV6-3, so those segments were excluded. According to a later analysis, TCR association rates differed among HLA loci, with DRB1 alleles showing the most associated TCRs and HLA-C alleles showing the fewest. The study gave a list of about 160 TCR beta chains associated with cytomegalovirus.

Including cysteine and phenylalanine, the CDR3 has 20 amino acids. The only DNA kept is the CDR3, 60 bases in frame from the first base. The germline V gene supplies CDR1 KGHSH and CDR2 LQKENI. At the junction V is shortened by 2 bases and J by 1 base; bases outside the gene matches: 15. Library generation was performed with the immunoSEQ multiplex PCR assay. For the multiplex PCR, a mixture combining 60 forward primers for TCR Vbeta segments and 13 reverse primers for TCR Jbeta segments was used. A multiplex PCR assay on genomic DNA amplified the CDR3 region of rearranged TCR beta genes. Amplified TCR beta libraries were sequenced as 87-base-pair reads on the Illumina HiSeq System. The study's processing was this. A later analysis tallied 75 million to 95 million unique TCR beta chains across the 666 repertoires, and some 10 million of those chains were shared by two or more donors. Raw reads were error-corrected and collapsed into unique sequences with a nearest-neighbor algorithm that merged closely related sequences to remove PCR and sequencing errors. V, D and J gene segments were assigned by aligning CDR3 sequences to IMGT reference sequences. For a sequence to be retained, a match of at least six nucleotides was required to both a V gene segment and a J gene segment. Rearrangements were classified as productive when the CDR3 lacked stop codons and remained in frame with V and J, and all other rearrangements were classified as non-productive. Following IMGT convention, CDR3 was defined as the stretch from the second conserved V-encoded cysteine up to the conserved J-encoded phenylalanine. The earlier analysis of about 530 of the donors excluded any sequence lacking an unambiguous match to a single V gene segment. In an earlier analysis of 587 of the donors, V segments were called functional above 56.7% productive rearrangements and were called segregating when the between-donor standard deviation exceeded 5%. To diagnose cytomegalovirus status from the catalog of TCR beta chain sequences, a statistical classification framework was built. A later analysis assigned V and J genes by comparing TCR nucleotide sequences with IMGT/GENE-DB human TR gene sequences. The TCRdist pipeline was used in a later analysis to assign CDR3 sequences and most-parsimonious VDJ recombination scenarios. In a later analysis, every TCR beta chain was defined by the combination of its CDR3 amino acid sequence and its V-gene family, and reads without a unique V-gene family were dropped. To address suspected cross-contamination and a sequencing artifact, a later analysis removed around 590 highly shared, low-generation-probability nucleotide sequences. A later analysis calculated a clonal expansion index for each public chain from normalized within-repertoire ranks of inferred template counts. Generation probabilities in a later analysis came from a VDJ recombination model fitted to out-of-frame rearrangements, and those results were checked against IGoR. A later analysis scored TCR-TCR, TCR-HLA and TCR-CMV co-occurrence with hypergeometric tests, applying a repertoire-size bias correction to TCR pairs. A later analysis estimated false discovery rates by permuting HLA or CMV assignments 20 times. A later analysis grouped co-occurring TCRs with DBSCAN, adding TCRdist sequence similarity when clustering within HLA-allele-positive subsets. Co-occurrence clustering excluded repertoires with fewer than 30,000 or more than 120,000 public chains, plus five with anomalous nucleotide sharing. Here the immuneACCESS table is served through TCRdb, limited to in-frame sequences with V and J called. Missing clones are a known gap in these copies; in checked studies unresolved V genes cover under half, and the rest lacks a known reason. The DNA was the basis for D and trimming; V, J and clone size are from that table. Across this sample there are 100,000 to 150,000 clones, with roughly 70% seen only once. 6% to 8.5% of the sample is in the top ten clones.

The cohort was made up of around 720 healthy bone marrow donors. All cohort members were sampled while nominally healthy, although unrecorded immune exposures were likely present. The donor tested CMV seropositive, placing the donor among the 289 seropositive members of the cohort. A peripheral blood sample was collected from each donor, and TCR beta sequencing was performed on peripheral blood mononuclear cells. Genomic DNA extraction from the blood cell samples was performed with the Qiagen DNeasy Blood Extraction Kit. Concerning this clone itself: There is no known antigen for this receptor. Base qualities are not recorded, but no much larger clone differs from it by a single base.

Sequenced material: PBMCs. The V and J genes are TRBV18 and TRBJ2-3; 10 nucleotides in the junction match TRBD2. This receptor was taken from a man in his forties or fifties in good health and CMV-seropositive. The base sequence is TGTGCCAGCTCACCATTGCCTCTAGAGGCTAGCGGGAGCCGCACAGATACGCAGTATTTT. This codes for CASSPLPLEASGSRTDTQYF.